The sequence of this T cell receptor beta chain was determined in a study of pediatric ulcerative colitis. The rectum was sampled with one to two pinch biopsies at colonoscopy. The diagnostic colonoscopy in ulcerative colitis patients preceded any immunosuppressive treatment. The CDR3 extends over 14 amino acids. Trimming removed 4 bases from V and 8 bases from J; junction bases left unmatched: 6. Germline-derived CDR1 and CDR2 are SGHRS and YFSETQ. Only in-frame clones appear in the TCRdb table, and some are missing; sequencing was by immunoSEQ multiplex PCR. The sample includes some 50,000 clones, about 78% of them seen just once.

The chain combines TRBV5-1 with TRBJ1-6; 7 bases line up with TRBD1. Sequenced input: gut tissue. The source of this sequence is a girl under 18 with moderate ulcerative colitis. Here the CDR3 reads CASSETGMDSPLHF. In DNA, the CDR3 is TGCGCCAGCAGCGAGACAGGGATGGATTCACCCCTCCACTTT.